The clone carrying this TCR beta chain was seen ten or more times. Antigen: not known. This specimen comes from a study of T cells after yellow fever vaccination. The CDR3 has 15 residues. Germline assignment: CDR1 LGHNA and CDR2 YSLEER. V was pared by 0 bases and J by 10 bases, with 15 bases between. Findings and limits, study-wide: A small proportion of clonotypes was detected in both the CD4 and CD8 compartments.

One entry per CDR3 protein, called by TCRdb with MiXCR from the 5' RACE reads. The repertoire has some 240,000 distinct CDR3 sequences, about 3.5% of them found once; the top ten carry under 20%. The sequencing here drew on PBMCs, taken 15 days after the yellow fever booster vaccination. The chain links TRBV4-3 to TRBJ1-4; D gene unclear. This clonotype was obtained from a man aged 18 to 29 who received the YFV17D yellow fever vaccine. Written as DNA, the CDR3 is TGCGCCAGCAGCCAAGATGGTTTCGGCTCTCGAAAACTGTTTTTT. This encodes CASSQDGFGSRKLFF.